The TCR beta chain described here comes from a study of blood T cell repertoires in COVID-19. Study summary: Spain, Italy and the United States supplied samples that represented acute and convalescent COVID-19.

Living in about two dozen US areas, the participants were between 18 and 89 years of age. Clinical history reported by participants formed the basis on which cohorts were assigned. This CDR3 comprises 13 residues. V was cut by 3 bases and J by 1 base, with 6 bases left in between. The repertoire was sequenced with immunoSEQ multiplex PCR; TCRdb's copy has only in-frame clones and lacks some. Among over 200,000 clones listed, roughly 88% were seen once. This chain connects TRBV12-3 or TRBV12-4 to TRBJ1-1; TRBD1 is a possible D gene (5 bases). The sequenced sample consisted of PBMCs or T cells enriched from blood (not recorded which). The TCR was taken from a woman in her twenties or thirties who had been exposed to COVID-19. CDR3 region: CASSFDRNTEAFF. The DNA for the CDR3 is TGTGCCAGCAGTTTTGACAGGAACACTGAAGCTTTCTTT.